A single sample is the source of the 22 T cell receptor beta chains below, sequenced in a study of blood T cell repertoires in COVID-19. Sequencing was performed with immunoSEQ multiplex PCR; in TCRdb, only in-frame clones are kept and a portion is missing. The sample has 250,000 to 300,000 clones, about 88% seen once. The sample comprised peripheral blood. These receptor sequences come from a woman aged 55-70 years with COVID-19, enrolled during active disease.

The chain couples TRBV5-1 to TRBJ2-2; D gene uncertain. CDR3 length: 12 amino acids. The germline V gene has CDR1 SGHRS and CDR2 YFSETQ. V was pared by 0 bases and J by 11 bases, with 8 bases between. Here the CDR3 reads CASSLVPGELFF. The CDR3 bases are TGCGCCAGCAGCTTGGTTCCGGGTGAGCTGTTTTTT.

The chain couples TRBV28 to TRBJ2-5, with 11 nucleotides matching TRBD1. The trim removed 6 bases at V and 3 bases at J, leaving 9 bases unmatched. Germline loops: CDR1 MDHEN, CDR2 SYDVKM. This CDR3 is 16 amino acids long. The CDR3 is CASSRTGTGGEETQYF. CDR3 nucleotides: TGTGCCAGCAGCCGCACCGGGACAGGGGGTGAAGAGACCCAGTACTTC.

The rearrangement links TRBV4-1 to TRBJ1-1; 8 bases line up with TRBD1. V was clipped by 3 bases and J by 1 base; unmatched bases: 13. Germline V gene data show CDR1 as MGHRA and CDR2 as YSYEKL. The CDR3 is made up of 18 amino acids. In nucleotides, the CDR3 is TGCGCCAGCAGCCAGATTCTTGGACAGGGTCGGGAGAACACTGAAGCTTTCTTT. Protein sequence: CASSQILGQGRENTEAFF.

The chain recombines TRBV2 with TRBJ2-5, with 8 nucleotides matching TRBD1. J lost 1 base, V lost 6 bases, and 4 bases had no gene match. CDR1 is SNHLY and CDR2 is FYNNEI in the germline V gene. The CDR3 loop spans 14 amino acids. The CDR3 is CASRATGVQETQYF. In DNA, the CDR3 is TGTGCCAGCAGAGCGACAGGGGTCCAAGAGACCCAGTACTTC. The whole variable domain, remainder taken from reference TRBV2 and TRBJ2-5, is EPEVTQTPSHQVTQMGQEVILRCVPISNHLYFYWYRQILGQKVEFLVSFYNNEISEKSEIFDDQFSVERPDGSNFTLKIRSTKLEDSAMYFCASRATGVQETQYFGPGTRLLVL.

This chain joins TRBV6-5 and TRBJ1-2; D is ambiguous. Deletions cut 0 bases from V and 8 bases from J, with 13 bases between. This CDR3 contains 14 residues. Germline lookup yields CDR1 MNHEY and CDR2 SVGAGI. The CDR3 protein is CASSYSIPPGGYTF. The CDR3 DNA sequence: TGTGCCAGCAGTTACTCGATCCCACCAGGCGGCTACACCTTC.

A single count supports this clone. The chain couples TRBV5-1 to TRBJ2-1, with D perhaps TRBD2 (5 bases). Germline CDR1 and CDR2: SGHRS and YFSETQ. CDR3 length: 18 amino acids. V was pared by 5 bases and J by 0 bases, with 21 bases between. The CDR3 here is CASREKFVAQSSYNEQFF. The CDR3 coding sequence is TGCGCCAGCAGAGAGAAATTTGTAGCGCAAAGCTCCTACAATGAGCAGTTCTTC.

This clone was recorded a few times. The genes are TRBV15 and TRBJ1-5, with 9 bases matching TRBD1. Germline V gives CDR1 LNHNV, CDR2 YYDKDF (reference sequence). The CDR3 is 16 residues long. The trim removed 0 bases at V and 7 bases at J, leaving 7 bases unmatched. CDR3 sequence: CATSRDPDRGGQPQHF. CDR3 DNA sequence: TGTGCCACCAGCAGAGACCCGGACAGGGGTGGACAGCCCCAGCATTTT. The whole variable domain, filled in from reference TRBV15 and TRBJ1-5, reads DAMVIQNPRYQVTQFGKPVTLSCSQTLNHNVMYWYQQKSSQAPKLLFHYYDKDFNNEADTPDNFQSRRPNTSFCFLDIRSPGLGDTAMYLCATSRDPDRGGQPQHFGDGTRLSIL.

The gene calls are TRBV7-9 and TRBJ1-3; TRBD1 aligns across 9 bases. This CDR3 region has 17 residues. Germline-derived CDR1 and CDR2 are SEHNR and FQNEAQ (reference sequence). J gave up 0 bases and V 4 bases, and 7 bases lay outside the gene matches. CDR3 loop: CASSYPLGQGSGNTIYF. Here the CDR3 DNA reads TGTGCCAGCAGCTATCCCCTGGGACAGGGCTCTGGAAACACCATATATTTT.

The V call is TRBV6-5, the J call TRBJ2-3; 8 bases match TRBD2. Unmatched junction bases numbered 4, after V lost 4 bases and J lost 4 bases. This CDR3 spans 14 amino acids. Per the germline V gene, CDR1 is MNHEY and CDR2 is SVGAGI. CDR3 in amino acids: CASSFLAGSDTQYF. The CDR3 DNA reads TGTGCCAGCAGTTTCCTAGCGGGCTCAGATACGCAGTATTTT.

The sample holds a few counts of this clone. The V gene is TRBV6-2 or TRBV6-3, the J gene TRBJ2-7, with 9 positions matching TRBD2. Germline V lookup: CDR1 MNHEY, CDR2 SVGEGT. V was clipped by 5 bases and J by 4 bases; unmatched bases: 12. This CDR3 contains 16 residues. Here the CDR3 reads CASSQMVGLALYEQYF. The CDR3 bases are TGTGCCAGCAGTCAGATGGTCGGACTAGCGCTGTACGAGCAGTACTTC.

The chain couples TRBV14 to TRBJ2-1, with 10 bases aligning to TRBD2. CDR3 length: 15 residues. Trimming removed 4 bases from V and 7 bases from J; junction bases left unmatched: 7. The germline V gene encodes CDR1 SGHDN and CDR2 FVKESK. CDR3 sequence reads: CASSLAGGILNEQFF. The CDR3 bases are TGTGCCAGCAGCCTAGCGGGAGGTATCTTGAATGAGCAGTTCTTC.

This sequence joins TRBV9 and TRBJ2-3; 11 bases agree with TRBD2. From germline, CDR1 is SGDLS and CDR2 YYNGEE. This CDR3 region has 15 residues. J lost 6 bases, V lost 4 bases, and 7 bases had no gene match. The CDR3 loop is CASSPQASGGDTQYF. The CDR3 nucleotides are TGTGCCAGCAGCCCCCAGGCTAGCGGGGGGGATACGCAGTATTTT.

The CDR3 is CASSQTGGNSPLHF. In DNA, the CDR3 is TGTGCCAGTTCCCAGACAGGGGGCAATTCACCCCTCCACTTT. The V call is TRBV19, the J call TRBJ1-6, with 10 bases that match TRBD1. Per the germline V gene, CDR1 is LNHDA and CDR2 is SQIVND (reference sequence). Trimming cost V 8 bases and J 7 bases; bases outside gene matches: 5. CDR3 size: 14 residues.

The chain couples TRBV30 to TRBJ1-4; D gene uncertain. The CDR3 is made up of 13 amino acids. Trimming took off 3 bases at V and 8 bases at J, with 13 bases between the two ends. Per germline, CDR1 GTSNPN and CDR2 SVGIG (reference sequence). CDR3 sequence reads: CAWRRRAWEKLFF. CDR3 bases: TGTGCCTGGAGGAGGAGGGCTTGGGAAAAACTGTTTTTT.

Comments on this clone: Other DNA sequences in this sample translate to the same CDR3. This sequence joins TRBV5-4 and TRBJ2-2; D perhaps matches TRBD1 (5 bases). This CDR3 region has 13 residues. The germline V gene encodes CDR1 SGHNT and CDR2 YYREEE (reference sequence). V lost 1 base and J lost 7, with 8 bases in between. Written as DNA, the CDR3 is TGTGCCAGCAGCTTGCAGGGCCACGGGGAGCTGTTTTTT. Its protein is CASSLQGHGELFF.

The chain links TRBV28 to TRBJ2-3; possible D gene TRBD2, 6 bases. V lost 6 bases to trimming and J lost 2 bases, with 12 bases between them. The CDR3 is made up of 14 amino acids. Per the germline V gene, CDR1 is MDHEN and CDR2 is SYDVKM. Here the CDR3 reads CASRGRGNTDTQYF. CDR3 nucleotide sequence: TGTGCCAGCAGGGGACGCGGGAACACAGATACGCAGTATTTT.

The chain joins TRBV11-2 to TRBJ1-2; D is unresolved. Germline CDR1 and CDR2: SGHAT and FQNNGV. The CDR3 is 13 amino acids. Trimming removed 5 bases at V and 4 bases at J, with 11 bases between. CDR3 in amino acids: CASSPEVLYGYTF. The CDR3 bases are TGTGCCAGCAGCCCCGAGGTTCTCTATGGCTACACCTTC. Variable domain in full (rest from reference TRBV11-2 and TRBJ1-2): EAGVAQSPRYKIIEKRQSVAFWCNPISGHATLYWYQQILGQGPKLLIQFQNNGVVDDSQLPKDRFSAERLKGVDSTLKIQPAKLEDSAVYLCASSPEVLYGYTFGSGTRLTVV.

V is TRBV5-4 and J is TRBJ2-1; D is uncertain. Looked up from germline, CDR1 is SGHNT and CDR2 is YYREEE (reference sequence). Trimming pared 0 bases from V and 8 bases from J, leaving 9 bases between. CDR3 size: 13 residues. The CDR3 region is CASSLALADEQFF. The CDR3 DNA follows: TGTGCCAGCAGCTTGGCCTTGGCAGATGAGCAGTTCTTC.

This clone was detected once. V usage is TRBV19 and J usage is TRBJ1-1, with D hard to call. This CDR3 is built from 15 residues. V was shortened by 5 bases and J by 7 bases, with 20 bases between the two germline ends. The V gene's germline CDR1 is LNHDA and CDR2 SQIVND (reference sequence). The CDR3 loop is CASSEGPRLRSEAFF. CDR3 coding DNA: TGTGCCAGTAGTGAGGGTCCACGCCTCCGGAGTGAAGCTTTCTTT.

The gene calls are TRBV7-9 and TRBJ2-3; perhaps TRBD2 as D (6 bases). This CDR3 is built from 15 residues. V was pared by 5 bases and J by 3 bases, with 15 bases between. Per the germline V gene, CDR1 is SEHNR and CDR2 is FQNEAQ (reference sequence). CDR3 region: CASSRDTGLTDTQYF. The CDR3, as DNA: TGTGCCAGCAGCCGAGACACGGGACTTACAGATACGCAGTATTTT.

This sequence joins TRBV15 and TRBJ1-1; the D is unclear. Trimming shortened V by 0 bases and J by 1 base, and 15 bases separated the two germline ends. The CDR3 has 17 amino acids. The germline gives CDR1 LNHNV, CDR2 YYDKDF (reference sequence). The CDR3, as DNA: TGTGCCACCAGCAGAGACCGCCGTCCCAGAACGAACACTGAAGCTTTCTTT. This codes for CATSRDRRPRTNTEAFF.

The gene calls are TRBV29-1 and TRBJ1-5; TRBD1 is a possible D gene (6 bases). Trimming shortened V by 4 bases and J by 2 bases, and 12 bases separated the two germline ends. Per the germline V gene, CDR1 is SQVTM and CDR2 is ANQGSEA. The CDR3 covers 14 residues. In DNA form, the CDR3 reads TGCAGCGTTGTATCAGGGGTCGGCAATCAGCCCCAGCATTTT. This encodes CSVVSGVGNQPQHF.